Listed below are T cell receptor beta chains from one sample, sequenced in a study of breast tumors, draining lymph nodes, adjacent tissues. MiXCR, applied by TCRdb to the multiplex PCR reads, yields one record per CDR3 protein. The sample lists 150,000 to 200,000 distinct CDR3 sequences, 25% to 40% occurring once. Specimen: axillary lymph node tissue. These TCRs come from a female donor with breast cancer. Some clones in this sample may be carry-over from other donors' samples. Both conserved end residues are part of each CDR3. The D gene is left open where the match is weak. Some rows mark clone size as missing; the rest say once, few, many or name a class of expanded clone.

j_gene: TRBJ2-7; abundance: many; v_gene: TRBV6-6; d_gene: TRBD2; len: 15; CDR3nt: TGTGCCAGCAGTCTTGTAGCGGGAGGGAAGGGCGAGCAGTACTTC; CDR3aa: CASSLVAGGKGEQYF
j_gene: TRBJ1-6; abundance: many; v_gene: TRBV5-8; d_gene: TRBD1; len: 15; CDR3nt: TGTGCCAGCAGCTTGGATCGGGACAGGGGGTCACCCCTCCACTTT; CDR3aa: CASSLDRDRGSPLHF
j_gene: TRBJ2-3; abundance: .; v_gene: TRBV5-4; d_gene: .; len: 14; CDR3nt: TGTGCCAGCAGCTTGCTTCAGGGGACAGATACGCAGTATTTT; CDR3aa: CASSLLQGTDTQYF
j_gene: TRBJ1-2; abundance: many; v_gene: TRBV14; d_gene: .; len: 14; CDR3nt: TGTGCCAGCAGCCAAGATTTCGCTCTCCGTGGCTACACCTTC; CDR3aa: CASSQDFALRGYTF
j_gene: TRBJ2-7; abundance: .; v_gene: TRBV11-2; d_gene: .; len: 15; CDR3nt: TGTGCCAGCAGCAGACAGGCAGGGGACATCTACGAGCAGTACTTC; CDR3aa: CASSRQAGDIYEQYF
j_gene: TRBJ2-1; abundance: many; v_gene: TRBV2; d_gene: TRBD2; len: 21; CDR3nt: TGTGCCAGCAGGGAGGGTTGGGGCAGCCGACTAGCGGGAGGGTGGGGCAATGAGCAGTTCTTC; CDR3aa: CASREGWGSRLAGGWGNEQFF
j_gene: TRBJ1-2; abundance: .; v_gene: TRBV7-9; d_gene: .; len: 15; CDR3nt: TGTGCCAGCAGCCAGAGTCTATCGGGAAGCGGGGACTACCCCTTC; CDR3aa: CASSQSLSGSGDYPF
j_gene: TRBJ1-6; abundance: .; v_gene: TRBV7-9; d_gene: .; len: 20; CDR3nt: TGTGCCAGCAGCTTAGAACAGGGCAAACTGGGGAGCTCCTATAATTCACCCCTCCACTTT; CDR3aa: CASSLEQGKLGSSYNSPLHF
j_gene: TRBJ1-3; abundance: many; v_gene: TRBV11-3; d_gene: TRBD1; len: 14; CDR3nt: TGTGCCAGCAGCTCCGGGACAGCTGGAAACACCATATATTTT; CDR3aa: CASSSGTAGNTIYF
j_gene: TRBJ2-1; abundance: few; v_gene: TRBV7-9; d_gene: .; len: 16; CDR3nt: TGTGCCAGCAGCTTAGGTGAGGGGCTCTCCTACAATGAGCAGTTCTTC; CDR3aa: CASSLGEGLSYNEQFF
j_gene: TRBJ2-7; abundance: many; v_gene: TRBV30; d_gene: TRBD2; len: 14; CDR3nt: TGTGCCTGGGGGACTAGCGGGAAATCCTACGAGCAGTACTTC; CDR3aa: CAWGTSGKSYEQYF
j_gene: TRBJ2-1; abundance: many; v_gene: TRBV9; d_gene: TRBD2; len: 15; CDR3nt: TGTGCCAGCAGCGTGCGAGCGGGGGGTGACAATGAGCAGTTCTTC; CDR3aa: CASSVRAGGDNEQFF
j_gene: TRBJ2-5; abundance: many; v_gene: TRBV18; d_gene: .; len: 13; CDR3nt: TGTGCCAGCTCTCCCGCTGAGGGAGAGACCCAGTACTTC; CDR3aa: CASSPAEGETQYF
j_gene: TRBJ1-5; abundance: few; v_gene: TRBV6-5; d_gene: TRBD1; len: 15; CDR3nt: TGTGCCAGCAGTTCTCTGGGACAGGTGAATCAGCCCCAGCATTTT; CDR3aa: CASSSLGQVNQPQHF
j_gene: TRBJ1-1; abundance: .; v_gene: TRBV9; d_gene: TRBD1; len: 15; CDR3nt: TGTGCCAGCAGCGTAGCCCCCGACAGGGGGCGCGGGGCTTTCTTT; CDR3aa: CASSVAPDRGRGAFF
j_gene: TRBJ1-1; abundance: .; v_gene: TRBV10-3; d_gene: TRBD1; len: 17; CDR3nt: TGTGCCATCAGTATTAAAGTACAGGGGGCAAGGAACACTGAAGCTTTCTTT; CDR3aa: CAISIKVQGARNTEAFF
j_gene: TRBJ2-2; abundance: .; v_gene: TRBV5-5; d_gene: TRBD1; len: 16; CDR3nt: TGTGCCAGCAGCTCGGACAGGTTTGGCTACACCGGGGAGCTGTTTTTT; CDR3aa: CASSSDRFGYTGELFF
j_gene: TRBJ1-1; abundance: .; v_gene: TRBV5-8; d_gene: .; len: 15; CDR3nt: TGTGCCAGCAGCTTGGAATGGAAGGGTCAAGCTGAAGCTTTCTTT; CDR3aa: CASSLEWKGQAEAFF
j_gene: TRBJ1-5; abundance: .; v_gene: TRBV6-2/TRBV6-3; d_gene: .; len: 19; CDR3nt: TGTGCCAGCAGTTCCTTCCTCCGTGGCACCTCAGTCGGCAATCAGCCCCAGCATTTT; CDR3aa: CASSSFLRGTSVGNQPQHF
j_gene: TRBJ2-7; abundance: many; v_gene: TRBV19; d_gene: .; len: 16; CDR3nt: TGTGCCAGTAGTCTCCGGTGGCCAGCGGACAGCTACGAGCAGTACTTC; CDR3aa: CASSLRWPADSYEQYF
j_gene: TRBJ2-5; abundance: once; v_gene: TRBV24-1; d_gene: .; len: 13; CDR3nt: TGTGCCACCAGTGGCTCGGTACAAGAGACCCAGTACTTC; CDR3aa: CATSGSVQETQYF
j_gene: TRBJ2-7; abundance: few; v_gene: TRBV20-1; d_gene: .; len: 13; CDR3nt: TGCAGTGCTAGGAGGACAGCTACCTACGAGCAGTACTTC; CDR3aa: CSARRTATYEQYF
j_gene: TRBJ2-2; abundance: .; v_gene: TRBV19; d_gene: .; len: 16; CDR3nt: TGTGCCAGTAGAACACAGGGACGGCAGAACACCGGGGAGCTGTTTTTT; CDR3aa: CASRTQGRQNTGELFF
j_gene: TRBJ2-7; abundance: .; v_gene: TRBV6-5; d_gene: TRBD1; len: 15; CDR3nt: TGTGCCAGCAGTCGTACAGGGGGCGGGGGATACGAGCAGTACTTC; CDR3aa: CASSRTGGGGYEQYF
j_gene: TRBJ2-5; abundance: .; v_gene: TRBV7-9; d_gene: TRBD1; len: 13; CDR3nt: TGTGCCAGCAGCCGGGACAGATCCTACGCGCAGTACTTC; CDR3aa: CASSRDRSYAQYF
j_gene: TRBJ2-7; abundance: many; v_gene: TRBV20-1; d_gene: TRBD2; len: 14; CDR3nt: TGCAGTGCTGGACTAGCGGGGGGGCCGGGCGAGCAGTACTTC; CDR3aa: CSAGLAGGPGEQYF
j_gene: TRBJ2-5; abundance: many; v_gene: TRBV2; d_gene: .; len: 13; CDR3nt: TGTGCCAGCGGGCCCGTCTACCAAGAGACCCAGTACTTC; CDR3aa: CASGPVYQETQYF
j_gene: TRBJ2-7; abundance: many; v_gene: TRBV20-1; d_gene: TRBD2; len: 15; CDR3nt: TGCAGTGCTAGAGATATAGGGACTAGCGTCTACGAGCAGTACTTC; CDR3aa: CSARDIGTSVYEQYF
j_gene: TRBJ2-7; abundance: .; v_gene: TRBV7-2; d_gene: TRBD2; len: 15; CDR3nt: TGTGCCAGCAGCAGTCTAGCGGGAGAAACCTACGAGCAGCACTTC; CDR3aa: CASSSLAGETYEQHF
j_gene: TRBJ2-7; abundance: few; v_gene: TRBV7-9; d_gene: .; len: 18; CDR3nt: TGTGCCAGCACCACTTTCCCCTTGGGGGGGGCCGAAATCCACGAGCAGTACTTC; CDR3aa: CASTTFPLGGAEIHEQYF
j_gene: TRBJ1-4; abundance: .; v_gene: TRBV20-1; d_gene: .; len: 9; CDR3nt: TGCAGTGCTAGAGAAAAACTGTTTTTT; CDR3aa: CSAREKLFF
j_gene: TRBJ2-7; abundance: .; v_gene: TRBV5-5; d_gene: .; len: 14; CDR3nt: TGTGCCAGCAGCCGGGACCGGGACCTCAACGAGCAGTACTTC; CDR3aa: CASSRDRDLNEQYF
j_gene: TRBJ2-1; abundance: many; v_gene: TRBV9; d_gene: TRBD1; len: 15; CDR3nt: TGTGCCAGCAGCGTAAGGGACAGTTCCTACAATGAGCAGTTCTTC; CDR3aa: CASSVRDSSYNEQFF
j_gene: TRBJ2-4; abundance: few; v_gene: TRBV5-5; d_gene: .; len: 14; CDR3nt: TGTGCCAGCAGCTTAGGCCAGGGCAGGAACATTCAGTACTTC; CDR3aa: CASSLGQGRNIQYF
j_gene: TRBJ1-4; abundance: .; v_gene: TRBV20-1; d_gene: .; len: 13; CDR3nt: TGCAGTGCTATACCCCCGACTAATGAAAAACTGTTTTTT; CDR3aa: CSAIPPTNEKLFF
j_gene: TRBJ2-5; abundance: many; v_gene: TRBV11-2; d_gene: .; len: 14; CDR3nt: TGTGCCAGCAGCTTACGGCGGCGACAAGAGACCCAGTACTTC; CDR3aa: CASSLRRRQETQYF
j_gene: TRBJ2-5; abundance: once; v_gene: TRBV2; d_gene: TRBD2; len: 14; CDR3nt: TGTGCCAGCAGTGAAAGGACTAGCGGGGGGACCCAGTACTTC; CDR3aa: CASSERTSGGTQYF
j_gene: TRBJ1-3; abundance: many; v_gene: TRBV12-3/TRBV12-4; d_gene: .; len: 13; CDR3nt: TGTGCCAGCAGTTTCGGGGTCGGAAACACCATATATTTT; CDR3aa: CASSFGVGNTIYF
j_gene: TRBJ1-2; abundance: .; v_gene: TRBV20-1; d_gene: .; len: 17; CDR3nt: TGCAGTGCTAGAATTCAGCGGGCTTCGATAGCTAACTATGGCTACACCTTC; CDR3aa: CSARIQRASIANYGYTF
j_gene: TRBJ1-6; abundance: .; v_gene: TRBV20-1; d_gene: .; len: 13; CDR3nt: TGCAGTGCCCCACAGGGTGGGAGTTCACCCCTCCACTTT; CDR3aa: CSAPQGGSSPLHF
j_gene: TRBJ2-1; abundance: many; v_gene: TRBV20-1; d_gene: TRBD2; len: 15; CDR3nt: TGCAGTGCTAGAGATAGCGGGGACCCTGGGTATGAGCAGTTCTTC; CDR3aa: CSARDSGDPGYEQFF
j_gene: TRBJ2-7; abundance: .; v_gene: TRBV7-9; d_gene: TRBD2; len: 15; CDR3nt: TGTGCCAGCAGCTCCGTAGCGGGAAGCTCCTACGAGCAGTACTTC; CDR3aa: CASSSVAGSSYEQYF
j_gene: TRBJ1-2; abundance: many; v_gene: TRBV27; d_gene: TRBD1; len: 15; CDR3nt: TGTGCCAGCAGCAACAGGGGCGCCCTGGACTATGGCTACACCTTC; CDR3aa: CASSNRGALDYGYTF
j_gene: TRBJ1-2; abundance: many; v_gene: TRBV7-2; d_gene: .; len: 13; CDR3nt: TGTGCCAGCAGCCCGCCAAATAACTATGGCTACACCTTC; CDR3aa: CASSPPNNYGYTF
j_gene: TRBJ2-7; abundance: many; v_gene: TRBV29-1; d_gene: .; len: 13; CDR3nt: TGCAGCGTTACGCCTCAAAATTCCTACGAGCAGTACTTC; CDR3aa: CSVTPQNSYEQYF
j_gene: TRBJ2-2; abundance: .; v_gene: TRBV4-2; d_gene: TRBD2; len: 16; CDR3nt: TGTGCCAGCAGTCACACAGATACTAGCGGATACGGGGAGCTGTTTTTT; CDR3aa: CASSHTDTSGYGELFF
j_gene: TRBJ1-4; abundance: many; v_gene: TRBV15; d_gene: .; len: 17; CDR3nt: TGTGCCACCAGCAGAGATAAACCGGGGTACGCTAATGAAAAACTGTTTTTT; CDR3aa: CATSRDKPGYANEKLFF
j_gene: TRBJ1-2; abundance: .; v_gene: TRBV6-1; d_gene: TRBD1; len: 15; CDR3nt: TGTGCCAGCAGCTCGGGACAGGCAATTAACTATGGCTACACCTTC; CDR3aa: CASSSGQAINYGYTF
j_gene: TRBJ2-5; abundance: many; v_gene: TRBV7-9; d_gene: .; len: 12; CDR3nt: TGTGCCAGCAGTGGGATCAAGAGGACCCAGTACTTC; CDR3aa: CASSGIKRTQYF
j_gene: TRBJ1-5; abundance: few; v_gene: TRBV20-1; d_gene: .; len: 15; CDR3nt: TGCAGTGCTACCCTGAGGGGGAAAGGCACTCAGCCCCAGCATTTT; CDR3aa: CSATLRGKGTQPQHF